Following are 19 T cell receptor beta chains from one sample sequenced in a study of cytomegalovirus exposure and HLA in healthy donors (TCRdb year 2017). Library construction relied on the immunoSEQ multiplex PCR assay. For the multiplex PCR, a mixture combining 60 forward primers for TCR Vbeta segments and 13 reverse primers for TCR Jbeta segments was used. Imported from immuneACCESS, the table was reduced by TCRdb to in-frame sequences with V and J called. These copies leave out some clones; in studies compared against another copy, an unresolved V gene accounts for under half, and the cause of the remainder is not known. The sample table contains approximately 180,000 clones; only one count was recorded for around 75% of them. The ten largest clones capture roughly 1.9% of the sample. Sequencing was carried out using PBMCs. These TCRs come from a woman in her twenties or thirties in good health and CMV-seronegative.

This chain uses TRBV2 with TRBJ1-1, with D hard to call. From germline, CDR1 is SNHLY and CDR2 FYNNEI. The CDR3 totals 12 residues. The V end was cut by 2 bases, the J end by 2 bases, with 3 bases between. The CDR3 loop reads CASSETNTEAFF. DNA for the CDR3: TGTGCCAGCAGTGAAACAAACACTGAAGCTTTCTTT.

In its sample, this clone was seen a few times. The chain recombines TRBV5-4 with TRBJ1-6; 9 bases are shared with TRBD1. From germline, CDR1 is SGHNT and CDR2 YYREEE (reference sequence). The CDR3 is 15 amino acids. Losses at the gene ends were 4 bases for V and 5 bases for J; bases not matched to a gene: 4. The DNA for the CDR3 is TGTGCCAGCAGCACAAACAGGGGGCATAATTCACCCCTCCACTTT. Translation gives CASSTNRGHNSPLHF. Filled out from reference TRBV5-4 and TRBJ1-6, the complete variable domain reads ETGVTQSPTHLIKTRGQQVTLRCSSQSGHNTVSWYQQALGQGPQFIFQYYREEENGRGNFPPRFSGLQFPNYSSELNVNALELDDSALYLCASSTNRGHNSPLHFGNGTRLTVT.

This clone has a handful of counts. The J gene is TRBJ1-5, the V gene TRBV5-4; D uncertain. Germline CDR1 is SGHNT and CDR2 is YYREEE (reference sequence). The CDR3 totals 15 residues. Trimming took 0 bases from V and 2 from J, leaving 9 bases between them. The CDR3 loop reads CASSLGGSRNQPQHF. CDR3 bases: TGTGCCAGCAGCTTGGGAGGGTCTCGCAATCAGCCCCAGCATTTT.

The J gene is TRBJ1-3, the V gene TRBV5-5, with D maybe TRBD1 (5 bases). Trimming stripped 9 bases from V and 3 bases from J, with 16 bases between. The CDR3 runs 14 residues. The V gene's germline CDR1 is SGHKS and CDR2 YYEKEE (reference sequence). CDR3 coding DNA: TGTGCCACGGGGGTAGGCGTAGGTGGAAACACCATATATTTT. This codes for CATGVGVGGNTIYF.

V usage is TRBV10-3 and J usage is TRBJ1-6; 9 bases map to TRBD1. This CDR3 region has 14 residues. Germline V gene data show CDR1 as ENHRY and CDR2 as SYGVKD. J was trimmed by 7 bases and V by 5 bases; bases with no gene match: 3. The CDR3 reads CAISRTGENSPLHF. The CDR3, as DNA: TGTGCCATCAGTAGGACAGGGGAAAATTCACCCCTCCACTTT.

This clone came up a few times. The chain carries TRBV27 and TRBJ2-1; a weak D match, TRBD1 (6 bases). CDR1 is MNHEY and CDR2 is SMNVEV in the germline V gene (reference sequence). The CDR3 is 17 amino acids. The V and J ends lost 5 bases and 10 bases respectively, with 27 bases between them. CDR3 sequence reads: CASSPTQGSELVGEQFF. DNA for the CDR3: TGTGCCAGCAGTCCCACACAGGGATCGGAGTTAGTCGGCGAGCAGTTCTTC.

V usage is TRBV27 and J usage is TRBJ1-6; D may be TRBD1 (5 bases). CDR3 length: 16 amino acids. Germline lookup yields CDR1 MNHEY and CDR2 SMNVEV (reference sequence). The ends were cut back, 8 bases at V and 2 bases at J, with 16 bases in the middle. This CDR3 is CASSPLGPAYNSPLHF. The DNA of the CDR3 is TGTGCCAGCTCCCCCCTGGGGCCGGCCTATAATTCACCCCTCCACTTT.

V is TRBV6-1 and J is TRBJ2-7; 10 bases agree with TRBD2. V lost 5 bases to trimming and J lost 3 bases; unmatched junction nucleotides: 7. The CDR3 spans 15 residues. Germline V gene sequence: CDR1 MNHNS, CDR2 SASEGT. The CDR3 DNA follows: TGTGCCAGCAGTTTCGACGGGACTAGCGTCTACGAGCAGTACTTC. Its protein product is CASSFDGTSVYEQYF.

The chain recombines TRBV19 with TRBJ1-3, with D maybe TRBD1 (6 bases). Between the trimmed V and J ends, which lost 1 base and 0 bases, there was a span of 10 bases. This CDR3 comprises 16 residues. In germline, CDR1 is LNHDA, CDR2 SQIVND (reference sequence). The DNA of the CDR3 is TGTGCCAGTAGTATAGGACAGGCCTACTCTGGAAACACCATATATTTT. Translated, it gives CASSIGQAYSGNTIYF.

V gene TRBV2 combines with J gene TRBJ2-5; D remains unclear. The end of the DNA aligns better with TRBJ2-7, so the J call may be wrong. Germline V lookup: CDR1 SNHLY, CDR2 FYNNEI. This CDR3 is built from 15 residues. CDR3 amino acids: CASSEGLTYPYEQYF. DNA for the CDR3: TGTGCCAGCAGTGAAGGGTTGACATATCCCTACGAGCAGTACTTC.

The table lists this clone with a few counts. The rearrangement links TRBV10-3 to TRBJ2-5; D is possibly TRBD1 (6 bases). Germline CDR1 ENHRY, CDR2 SYGVKD. The length of the CDR3 is 13 residues. V was trimmed by 6 bases and J by 3 bases, leaving 11 bases between them. The CDR3 spells CAISEDSEETQYF. The CDR3 nucleotides are TGTGCCATCAGCGAGGACAGCGAAGAGACCCAGTACTTC.

This clone was seen a few times. V usage is TRBV19 and J usage is TRBJ1-1; 8 bases match TRBD1. From germline, CDR1 is LNHDA and CDR2 SQIVND (reference sequence). The V gene end was trimmed by 5 bases and the J gene end by 4 bases; junction bases not matched to a gene: 3. This CDR3 has 13 amino acids. CDR3 nucleotide sequence: TGTGCCAGTAGTTACAGGGGGAGCACTGAAGCTTTCTTT. This codes for CASSYRGSTEAFF. Filled out from reference TRBV19 and TRBJ1-1, the complete variable domain reads DGGITQSPKYLFRKEGQNVTLSCEQNLNHDAMYWYRQDPGQGLRLIYYSQIVNDFQKGDIAEGYSVSREKKESFPLTVTSAQKNPTAFYLCASSYRGSTEAFFGQGTRLTVV.

V usage is TRBV5-1 and J usage is TRBJ1-2; 7 bases fit TRBD1. There are 15 residues in the CDR3. From germline, CDR1 is SGHRS and CDR2 YFSETQ. V was clipped by 0 bases and J by 5 bases; unmatched bases: 7. The CDR3 here is CASSLALGGLYGYTF. CDR3 bases: TGCGCCAGCAGCTTGGCCCTAGGGGGCCTTTATGGCTACACCTTC. Complete variable domain (other parts from reference TRBV5-1 and TRBJ1-2): KAGVTQTPRYLIKTRGQQVTLSCSPISGHRSVSWYQQTPGQGLQFLFEYFSETQRNKGNFPGRFSGRQFSNSRSEMNVSTLELGDSALYLCASSLALGGLYGYTFGSGTRLTVV.

V and J are TRBV29-1 and TRBJ1-2, with TRBD1 as a possible D gene (5 bases). This CDR3 is 12 amino acids long. Germline values: CDR1 SQVTM, CDR2 ANQGSEA. V dropped 4 bases and J dropped 6 bases, with 12 bases sitting between them. CDR3: CSVGQGGDGYTF. Here the CDR3 DNA reads TGCAGCGTTGGGCAGGGAGGGGATGGCTACACCTTC.

The chain employs TRBV10-3 and TRBJ2-1; D remains ambiguous. The CDR3 extends over 15 amino acids. Germline CDR1 and CDR2: ENHRY and SYGVKD. The V gene lost 3 bases and the J gene lost 8 bases, with 17 bases spanning the gap. The CDR3 spells CAISDLGEDRHEQFF. The DNA for the CDR3 is TGTGCCATCAGTGATTTGGGTGAGGATCGGCATGAGCAGTTCTTC.

V and J are TRBV7-2 and TRBJ2-7, with a weak D call TRBD2 (6 bases). CDR1 and CDR2 from the germline V gene are SGHTA and FQGNSA. Trimming removed 0 bases at V and 6 bases at J, with 12 bases between. The CDR3 contains 14 residues. CDR3 sequence: CASSLAGGIPEQYF. DNA of the CDR3: TGTGCCAGCAGCTTAGCGGGAGGAATCCCCGAGCAGTACTTC.

The rearrangement uses TRBV7-9 and TRBJ2-7; 11 bases are a match to TRBD2. V lost 2 bases to trimming and J lost 3 bases; unmatched junction nucleotides: 6. The CDR3 extends over 16 amino acids. Germline-derived CDR1 and CDR2 are SEHNR and FQNEAQ (reference sequence). CDR3 amino acids: CASSLTSGGLDYEQYF. CDR3 sequence (DNA): TGTGCCAGCAGCTTAACTAGCGGGGGACTCGACTACGAGCAGTACTTC. The full variable domain, its missing parts supplied by reference TRBV7-9 and TRBJ2-7, is DTGVSQNPRHKITKRGQNVTFRCDPISEHNRLYWYRQTLGQGPEFLTYFQNEAQLEKSRLLSDRFSAERPKGSFSTLEIQRTEQGDSAMYLCASSLTSGGLDYEQYFGPGTRLTVT.

For this clone: One end of the junction fails to match germline, which may point to a read error. The genes are TRBV7-2 and TRBJ1-2, with a weak D call TRBD1 (6 bases). CDR1 SGHTA and CDR2 FQGNSA come from the germline V gene. The CDR3 is 14 amino acids. CDR3 nucleotides: TGTGCCAGCATCGAGATCAGGGGACCCACCGCATGGTCCTTC. Amino acids: CASIEIRGPTAWSF.

In DNA, the CDR3 is TGTGCCAGCAGCCCGGACAACTCTGGGGCCAACGTCCTGACTTTC. This codes for CASSPDNSGANVLTF. This chain uses TRBV5-4 with TRBJ2-6; D perhaps matches TRBD1 (5 bases). The length of the CDR3 is 15 residues. Trimming took off 4 bases at V and 0 bases at J, with 8 bases between the two ends. Germline V gene lookup returns CDR1 SGHNT and CDR2 YYREEE (reference sequence).